The 28 T cell receptor beta chains listed next were all sequenced from one sample in a study of T cell responses to AZD1222 COVID-19 vaccine. Assay: immunoSEQ multiplex PCR; the TCRdb copy retains only in-frame clones and omits some. The table shows about 100,000 clones, with 87% occurring only once. This material consisted of peripheral blood, taken on day 0 of AZD1222 vaccination. The receptor source for this set is an adult in good health.

The chain is built from TRBV4-3 and TRBJ1-3, with 7 nucleotides matching TRBD1. From germline, CDR1 is LGHNA and CDR2 YSLEER. The V gene end was trimmed by 0 bases and the J gene end by 6 bases; junction bases not matched to a gene: 11. The CDR3 has 17 residues. DNA for the CDR3: TGCGCCAGCAGCCAAGATATGGGACAGTCAATTGAAAACACCATATATTTT. It encodes CASSQDMGQSIENTIYF.

The genes are TRBV15 and TRBJ2-7; D gene unclear. Germline CDR1 and CDR2: LNHNV and YYDKDF (reference sequence). This CDR3 has 14 residues. Trimming removed 1 base at V and 6 bases at J, with 13 bases between. CDR3 loop: CATSRVFPLPEQYF. The CDR3 DNA sequence: TGTGCCACCAGCAGAGTTTTCCCCTTACCCGAGCAGTACTTC.

CDR3 in DNA: TGTGCCAGCAGCTTAGGCTCTCCAGTCCTGATCACTGAAGCTTTCTTT. Encoded protein: CASSLGSPVLITEAFF. The chain combines TRBV7-6 with TRBJ1-1; D remains unclear. CDR1 SGHVS and CDR2 FNYEAQ come from the germline V gene. V was trimmed by 1 base and J by 4 bases, leaving 16 bases between them. This CDR3 comprises 16 residues.

The rearrangement joins TRBV11-3 to TRBJ2-5, with D possibly matching TRBD1 (5 bases). V lost 2 bases, J lost 5 bases, and 18 bases lay in between. Germline values: CDR1 SGHNT, CDR2 YENEEA. CDR3 length: 16 amino acids. CDR3 region: CASSLWLARAWETQYF. The DNA of the CDR3 is TGTGCCAGCAGCTTATGGTTGGCCAGGGCTTGGGAGACCCAGTACTTC.

By sample share, this clone is medium-sized. The genes are TRBV2 and TRBJ2-6; unclear D gene. Between the trimmed V and J ends, which lost 6 bases and 0 bases, there was a span of 15 bases. Looked up from germline, CDR1 is SNHLY and CDR2 is FYNNEI. The CDR3 covers 17 residues. In DNA form, the CDR3 reads TGTGCCAGCAGAGGTGGTTGGAGCTTCTCTGGGGCCAACGTCCTGACTTTC. This encodes CASRGGWSFSGANVLTF.

The V call is TRBV9, the J call TRBJ2-5; 10 positions match TRBD1. J lost 3 bases, V lost 3 bases, and 5 bases had no gene match. CDR1 SGDLS and CDR2 YYNGEE come from the germline V gene. The CDR3 totals 15 residues. CDR3 protein: CASSGLGQGKETQYF. The CDR3 nucleotides read TGTGCCAGCAGCGGTTTGGGACAGGGGAAAGAGACCCAGTACTTC. Looking up the rest from reference TRBV9 and TRBJ2-5 gives the full variable domain: DSGVTQTPKHLITATGQRVTLRCSPRSGDLSVYWYQQSLDQGLQFLIQYYNGEERAKGNILERFSAQQFPDLHSELNLSSLELGDSALYFCASSGLGQGKETQYFGPGTRLLVL.

The rearrangement uses TRBV5-1 and TRBJ1-3; TRBD1 is a possible D gene (6 bases). Looked up from germline, CDR1 is SGHRS and CDR2 is YFSETQ. The length of the CDR3 is 18 residues. V was cut by 4 bases and J by 1 base, with 21 bases left in between. This CDR3 reads CASSPGQALYGSGNTIYF. The CDR3 DNA is TGCGCCAGCAGCCCGGGACAAGCCCTTTATGGATCTGGAAACACCATATATTTT.

The chain recombines TRBV5-5 with TRBJ1-1, with D perhaps TRBD1 (6 bases). Trimming took off 3 bases at V and 6 bases at J, with 15 bases between the two ends. CDR3 size: 14 residues. From germline, CDR1 is SGHKS and CDR2 YYEKEE (reference sequence). The CDR3 sequence is CASSWEQGSAEAFF. In nucleotides, the CDR3 is TGTGCCAGCAGCTGGGAACAGGGATCCGCTGAAGCTTTCTTT.

V usage is TRBV11-3 and J usage is TRBJ2-7; D not resolved. Germline loops: CDR1 SGHNT, CDR2 YENEEA. The V end lost 5 bases, the J end lost 1 base, and 9 bases lay between the germline ends. The CDR3 spans 13 residues. The CDR3 sequence: CASSPRQSYEQYF. The CDR3 DNA is TGTGCCAGCAGCCCCCGACAATCCTACGAGCAGTACTTC.

V is TRBV5-1 and J is TRBJ2-7; 12 nucleotides align to TRBD2. Looked up from germline, CDR1 is SGHRS and CDR2 is YFSETQ. The CDR3 covers 17 residues. The trim removed 0 bases at V and 5 bases at J, leaving 9 bases unmatched. CDR3 loop: CASSLGSLAGGLNEQYF. The DNA of the CDR3 is TGCGCCAGCAGCTTGGGGAGCCTAGCGGGGGGGCTGAACGAGCAGTACTTC.

This chain uses TRBV19 with TRBJ1-5; TRBD1 is a possible D gene (5 bases). CDR3 size: 18 residues. V was shortened by 9 bases and J by 1 base, with 25 bases between the two germline ends. In germline, CDR1 is LNHDA, CDR2 SQIVND (reference sequence). The CDR3 coding sequence is TGTGCCAGCTCTCCCCCTGCTGGGACCCGGCGGAGCAATCAGCCCCAGCATTTT. This gives the protein CASSPPAGTRRSNQPQHF.

CDR3 coding DNA: TGTGCTAGTGGTCCCTCCAATTACAGGGGGAAGGACGAGCAGTACTTC. Translating gives CASGPSNYRGKDEQYF. The J gene is TRBJ2-7, the V gene TRBV12-5; 8 nucleotides agree with TRBD1. CDR1 and CDR2 from the germline V gene are LGHNT and FRNRAP. The CDR3 sequence is 16 residues long. V lost 5 bases to trimming and J lost 5 bases; unmatched junction nucleotides: 14.

This clone appeared a few times. The chain carries TRBV7-3 and TRBJ1-1, with TRBD1 as a possible D gene (5 bases). CDR1 SGHTA and CDR2 FQGTGA come from the germline V gene. The V end lost 5 bases, the J end lost 1 base, and 14 bases lay between the germline ends. The CDR3 is made up of 15 amino acids. This CDR3 reads CASSAQLGANTEAFF. CDR3 DNA: TGTGCCAGCAGCGCACAACTAGGGGCGAACACTGAAGCTTTCTTT.

The V and J genes are TRBV19 and TRBJ1-2; no definite D call. The ends were cut back, 6 bases at V and 3 bases at J, with 8 bases in the middle. In germline, CDR1 is LNHDA, CDR2 SQIVND (reference sequence). The CDR3 length is 12 residues. CDR3 sequence reads: CASRYGYYGYTF. The CDR3 DNA sequence: TGTGCCAGTAGATACGGGTACTATGGCTACACCTTC.

CDR3 sequence reads: CSARVSREQYF. In nucleotides, the CDR3 is TGCAGTGCTCGGGTCAGCCGCGAGCAGTACTTC. The rearrangement joins TRBV20-1 to TRBJ2-7; D gene uncertain. This CDR3 spans 11 amino acids. V gave up 5 bases and J gave up 6 bases, with 11 bases separating them. Germline lookup yields CDR1 DFQATT and CDR2 SNEGSKA (reference sequence).

This sequence joins TRBV28 and TRBJ1-6, with D uncertain. Germline lookup yields CDR1 MDHEN and CDR2 SYDVKM. The CDR3 consists of 12 residues. Between the trimmed V and J ends, which lost 5 bases and 10 bases, there was a span of 9 bases. CDR3 DNA: TGTGCCAGCAGTCTCCCGGACTCACCCCTCCACTTT. Translating gives CASSLPDSPLHF.

The rearrangement joins TRBV21-1 to TRBJ2-1; the table names TRBD1, a call not compared with the DNA. TRBV21-1 is a pseudogene. This CDR3 spans 10 amino acids. CDR3 in amino acids: CASTRQGSIF. CDR3 DNA sequence: TGTGCCAGCACCCGACAGGGTTCAATCTTC.

CDR3 in DNA: TGTGCCAGCAGCTTGTGGGGGTTCGCTAATTCACCCCTCCACTTT. It translates to CASSLWGFANSPLHF. The chain recombines TRBV5-6 with TRBJ1-6; D is possibly TRBD1 (5 bases). The length of the CDR3 is 15 residues. V shed 1 base and J shed 6 bases, with 11 bases lying between them. Germline CDR1 and CDR2: SGHDT and YYEEEE.

The chain employs TRBV7-8 and TRBJ2-7, with TRBD1 as a possible D gene (6 bases). Germline V gene sequence: CDR1 SGHVS, CDR2 FQNEAQ. This CDR3 region has 14 residues. Trimming shortened V by 5 bases and J by 2 bases, and 13 bases separated the two germline ends. This CDR3 is CASSTRTATYEQYF. CDR3 sequence (DNA): TGTGCCAGCAGCACGAGGACAGCAACCTACGAGCAGTACTTC.

This clone was seen more than once but under ten times. This chain joins TRBV7-8 and TRBJ1-2; no definite D call. In germline, CDR1 is SGHVS, CDR2 FQNEAQ. V was shortened by 1 base and J by 8 bases, with 11 bases between the two germline ends. The CDR3 has 13 amino acids. The CDR3 is CASSLVGGKGYTF. The CDR3 DNA is TGTGCCAGCAGCTTAGTGGGAGGTAAAGGCTACACCTTC.

The chain recombines TRBV5-4 with TRBJ1-6; D is undetermined. The V gene lost 2 bases and the J gene lost 5 bases, with 8 bases spanning the gap. The CDR3 has 14 amino acids. Per germline, CDR1 SGHNT and CDR2 YYREEE (reference sequence). CDR3 sequence (DNA): TGTGCCAGCAGCTTCGACGGAGATAATTCACCCCTCCACTTT. It specifies CASSFDGDNSPLHF.

V usage is TRBV4-3 and J usage is TRBJ1-2; TRBD1 is a possible D gene (5 bases). The germline V and J ends were trimmed by 4 bases and 3 bases, with 12 bases remaining between them. The germline V gene has CDR1 LGHNA and CDR2 YSLEER. The CDR3 has 14 amino acids. The CDR3 region has the DNA TGCGCCAGCAGCCCCTCTTGGGGGGACTATGGCTACACCTTC. This translates into CASSPSWGDYGYTF.

The chain recombines TRBV27 with TRBJ2-4; 8 bases line up with TRBD1. The CDR3 is 13 amino acids. The V gene's germline CDR1 is MNHEY and CDR2 SMNVEV (reference sequence). Losses at the gene ends were 8 bases for V and 6 bases for J; bases not matched to a gene: 6. For the CDR3, the DNA is TGTGCCAGCCGCGGACAGGGTCGAAACATTCAGTACTTC. Translation gives CASRGQGRNIQYF.

The chain uses TRBV20-1 and TRBJ2-3; D is unclear. The CDR3 spans 10 residues. Trimming stripped 3 bases from V and 3 bases from J, with 1 base between. The V gene's germline CDR1 is DFQATT and CDR2 SNEGSKA (reference sequence). Here the CDR3 DNA reads TGCAGTGCTAGTACAGATACGCAGTATTTT. It is translated as CSASTDTQYF.

The chain couples TRBV27 to TRBJ1-5; 12 positions match TRBD1. V shed 6 bases, J shed 8 bases, and the junction held 11 bases outside the gene matches. CDR1 is MNHEY and CDR2 is SMNVEV in the germline V gene (reference sequence). The CDR3 runs to 16 residues. The CDR3 reads CASSSGTGGFSEPQHF. The CDR3 bases are TGTGCCAGCAGCTCCGGGACAGGGGGCTTCAGTGAGCCCCAGCATTTT.

This rearrangement joins TRBV19 to TRBJ1-1; D is uncertain. CDR3 length equals 14 residues. CDR1 and CDR2 (germline): LNHDA, SQIVND (reference sequence). Trimming left V 8 bases short and J 1 base short, with 14 bases between. The CDR3 here is CASFVRAPNTEAFF. The CDR3 bases are TGTGCCAGTTTCGTCCGGGCCCCGAACACTGAAGCTTTCTTT.

The chain recombines TRBV5-1 with TRBJ2-3; either TRBD1 or TRBD2 may supply D (5 bases each). CDR1 SGHRS and CDR2 YFSETQ come from the germline V gene. The CDR3 extends over 16 amino acids. Trimming stripped 6 bases from V and 5 bases from J, with 22 bases between. The CDR3 DNA reads as TGCGCCAGCACCCTACTTGGGACGGTTATTGGAGATACGCAGTATTTT. Protein product: CASTLLGTVIGDTQYF.

This clone turned up a few times. This chain links TRBV27 with TRBJ1-5; TRBD1 might be the D (5 bases). The germline V gene has CDR1 MNHEY and CDR2 SMNVEV (reference sequence). Trimming took off 0 bases at V and 4 bases at J, with 13 bases between the two ends. The CDR3 totals 16 residues. The CDR3 sequence is CASSLSGGGLNQPQHF. The CDR3 DNA reads TGTGCCAGCAGTTTATCTGGTGGGGGGTTGAATCAGCCCCAGCATTTT.